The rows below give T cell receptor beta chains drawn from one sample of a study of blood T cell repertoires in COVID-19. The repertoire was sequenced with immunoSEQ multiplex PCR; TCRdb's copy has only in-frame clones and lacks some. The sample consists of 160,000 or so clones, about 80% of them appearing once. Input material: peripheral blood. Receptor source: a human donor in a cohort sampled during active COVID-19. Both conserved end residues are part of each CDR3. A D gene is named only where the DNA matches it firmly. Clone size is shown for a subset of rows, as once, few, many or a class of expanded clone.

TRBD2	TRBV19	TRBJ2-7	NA	CASSIGLAGDEQYF	TGTGCCAGTAGTATAGGACTAGCGGGAGACGAGCAGTACTTC
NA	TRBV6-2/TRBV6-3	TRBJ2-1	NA	CASSYISVEQFF	TGTGCCAGCAGTTACATCAGTGTTGAGCAGTTCTTC
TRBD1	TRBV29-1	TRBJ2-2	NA	CSVSDGTGNTGELFF	TGCAGCGTTTCCGATGGGACAGGAAACACCGGGGAGCTGTTTTTT
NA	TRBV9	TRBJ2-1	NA	CASSVGQDYNNEQFF	TGTGCCAGCAGCGTTGGCCAGGACTACAACAATGAGCAGTTCTTC
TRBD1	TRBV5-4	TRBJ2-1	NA	CASSLDRGEHNEQFF	TGTGCCAGCAGCTTGGACAGGGGAGAGCACAATGAGCAGTTCTTC
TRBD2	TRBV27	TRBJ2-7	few	CASSWRASGSYEQYF	TGTGCCAGCAGTTGGCGGGCTAGCGGGAGCTACGAGCAGTACTTC
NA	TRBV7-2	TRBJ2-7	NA	CASSLARYEQYF	TGTGCCAGCAGCTTGGCTCGCTACGAGCAGTACTTC
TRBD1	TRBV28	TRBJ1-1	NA	CASSQGAIGRTEAFF	TGTGCCAGCAGTCAGGGGGCGATAGGGAGGACTGAAGCTTTCTTT
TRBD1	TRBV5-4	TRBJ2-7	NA	CASSRTGYYEQYF	TGTGCCAGCAGCCGGACAGGGTACTACGAGCAGTACTTC
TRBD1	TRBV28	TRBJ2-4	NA	CASSVTHTGANIQYF	TGTGCCAGCAGCGTTACTCACACAGGGGCGAACATTCAGTACTTC
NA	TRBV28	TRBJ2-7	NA	CASTKGPAGAAEQYF	TGTGCCAGCACCAAAGGGCCGGCGGGGGCTGCCGAGCAGTACTTC
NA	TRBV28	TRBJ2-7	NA	CASSPGISYEQYF	TGTGCCAGCAGTCCGGGAATCTCCTACGAGCAGTACTTC
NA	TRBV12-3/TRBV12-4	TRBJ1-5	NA	CASSRTGNQPQHF	TGTGCCAGCAGCCGAACTGGCAATCAGCCCCAGCATTTT
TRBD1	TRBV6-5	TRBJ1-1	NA	CASRPTGAKEAFF	TGTGCCAGCAGACCCACAGGGGCAAAAGAAGCTTTCTTT
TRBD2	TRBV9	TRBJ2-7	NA	CASSTPGSGGDEQYF	TGTGCCAGCAGCACCCCGGGGAGCGGGGGGGACGAGCAGTACTTC
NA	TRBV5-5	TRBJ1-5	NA	CASSLVQGQRQPQHF	TGTGCCAGCAGCTTGGTTCAGGGTCAAAGACAGCCCCAGCATTTT
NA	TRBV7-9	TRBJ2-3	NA	CASSPWTGSTDTQYF	TGTGCCAGCAGCCCCTGGACTGGTAGCACAGATACGCAGTATTTT
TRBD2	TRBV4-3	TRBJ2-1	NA	CASSQEAYSSGNNEQFF	TGCGCCAGCAGCCAAGAAGCCTATTCTAGCGGTAACAATGAGCAGTTCTTC
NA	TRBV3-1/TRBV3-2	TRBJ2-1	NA	CASSQAGRARYNEQFF	TGTGCCAGCAGCCAGGCGGGTCGGGCACGTTACAATGAGCAGTTCTTC
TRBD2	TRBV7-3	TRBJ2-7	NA	CASSLIAGTNYEQYF	TGTGCCAGCAGCTTAATTGCCGGGACTAACTACGAGCAGTACTTC
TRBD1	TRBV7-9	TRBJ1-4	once	CASSPGGSNEKLFF	TGTGCCAGCAGCCCAGGGGGGTCTAATGAAAAACTGTTTTTT
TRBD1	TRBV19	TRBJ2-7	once	CASSPGTGTHVGEQYF	TGTGCCAGTAGCCCCGGGACAGGGACACATGTAGGTGAGCAGTACTTC
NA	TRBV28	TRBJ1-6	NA	CASSALGIGDNSPLHF	TGTGCCAGCAGTGCCTTGGGTATAGGGGATAATTCACCCCTCCACTTT
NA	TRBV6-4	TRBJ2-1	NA	CASSTGAGDYNEQFF	TGTGCCAGCAGTACGGGGGCGGGGGACTACAATGAGCAGTTCTTC
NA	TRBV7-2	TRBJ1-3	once	CASSSQSGTVWGNTIYF	TGTGCCAGCAGCAGTCAGTCGGGTACCGTCTGGGGAAACACCATATATTTT
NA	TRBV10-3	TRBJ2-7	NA	CAISPRGSEQYF	TGTGCCATCAGCCCCCGGGGGAGCGAGCAGTACTTC
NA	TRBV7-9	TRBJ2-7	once	CASSNAGQPYEQYF	TGTGCCAGCAGCAACGCCGGACAACCCTACGAGCAGTACTTC
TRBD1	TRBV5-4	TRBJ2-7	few	CASSFDRVYEQYF	TGTGCCAGCAGCTTCGACAGGGTCTACGAGCAGTACTTC
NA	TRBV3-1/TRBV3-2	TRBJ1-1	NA	CASSPELVNTEAFF	TGTGCCAGCAGCCCCGAACTCGTGAACACTGAAGCTTTCTTT
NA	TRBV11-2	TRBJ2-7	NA	CASSFGGAAYEQYF	TGTGCCAGCAGCTTTGGAGGGGCCGCCTACGAGCAGTACTTC
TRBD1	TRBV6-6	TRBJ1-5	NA	CASSSQGAGDQPQHF	TGTGCCAGCAGTTCCCAGGGGGCAGGCGATCAGCCCCAGCATTTT
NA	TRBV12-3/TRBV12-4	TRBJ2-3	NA	CASSPSTDTQYF	TGTGCCAGCAGCCCGAGCACAGATACGCAGTATTTT